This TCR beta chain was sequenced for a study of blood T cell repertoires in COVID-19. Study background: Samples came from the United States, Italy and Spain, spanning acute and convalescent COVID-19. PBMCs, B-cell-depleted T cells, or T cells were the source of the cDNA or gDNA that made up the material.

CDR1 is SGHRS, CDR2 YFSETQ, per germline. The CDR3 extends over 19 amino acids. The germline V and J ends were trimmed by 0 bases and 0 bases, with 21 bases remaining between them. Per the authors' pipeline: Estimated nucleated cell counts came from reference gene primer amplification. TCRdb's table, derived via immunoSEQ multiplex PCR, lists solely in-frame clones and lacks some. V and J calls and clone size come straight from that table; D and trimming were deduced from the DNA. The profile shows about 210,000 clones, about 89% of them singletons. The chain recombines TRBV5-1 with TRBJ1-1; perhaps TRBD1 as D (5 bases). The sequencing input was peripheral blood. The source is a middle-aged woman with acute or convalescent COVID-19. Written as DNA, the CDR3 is TGCGCCAGCAGCTTGGGGCGAGGGAGGGGAGGTCGGATGAACACTGAAGCTTTCTTT. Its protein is CASSLGRGRGGRMNTEAFF.